This T cell receptor beta chain was found in a study of beta chain features in type 1 diabetes. Since all of the isolated RNA was reverse transcribed, expressed TCRB transcripts were what got sequenced. Some clones are missing from TCRdb's copy, which holds only in-frame ones; the method was immunoSEQ multiplex PCR. The sample holds about 140,000 clones; over 8% are singletons and the top ten take 0.65%. It was via CD45RO/CCR7/CD25/CD127/CD95/CD27 that CD4+ naive, central memory, regulatory and stem cell-like memory cells were sorted. With respect to this clone: Its target is not known.

General study points: The study left unresolved whether HLA type influences TCRB rearrangement.

Trimming removed 1 base from V and 3 bases from J, with 12 bases in between. This CDR3 is built from 15 residues. CDR1 SGHAT and CDR2 FQNNGV come from the germline V gene. The sample taken for sequencing was central memory CD4+ T cells from blood. The J gene is TRBJ2-5, the V gene TRBV11-2; tentatively, D is TRBD1 (5 bases). The source of this sequence is a woman aged 40 to 50 in good health. The DNA for the CDR3 is TGTGCCAGCAGCTTAGGGGCAGGGCCAAAAGAGACCCAGTACTTC. Encoded protein: CASSLGAGPKETQYF.